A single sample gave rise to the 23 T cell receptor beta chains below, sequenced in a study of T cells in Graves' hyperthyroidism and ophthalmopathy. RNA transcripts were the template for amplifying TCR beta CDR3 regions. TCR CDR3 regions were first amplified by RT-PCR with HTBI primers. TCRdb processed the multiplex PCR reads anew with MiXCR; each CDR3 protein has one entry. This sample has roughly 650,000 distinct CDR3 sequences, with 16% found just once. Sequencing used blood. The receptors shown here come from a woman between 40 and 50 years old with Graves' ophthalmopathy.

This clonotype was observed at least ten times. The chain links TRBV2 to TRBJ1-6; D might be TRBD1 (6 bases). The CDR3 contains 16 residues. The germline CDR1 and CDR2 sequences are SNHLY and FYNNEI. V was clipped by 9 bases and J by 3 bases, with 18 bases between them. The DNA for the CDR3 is TGTGCCAGTAGTCGGACAGTAAGGATCTATAATTCACCCCTCCACTTT. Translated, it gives CASSRTVRIYNSPLHF. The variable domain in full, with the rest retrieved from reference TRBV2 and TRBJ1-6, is EPEVTQTPSHQVTQMGQEVILRCVPISNHLYFYWYRQILGQKVEFLVSFYNNEISEKSEIFDDQFSVERPDGSNFTLKIRSTKLEDSAMYFCASSRTVRIYNSPLHFGNGTRLTVT.

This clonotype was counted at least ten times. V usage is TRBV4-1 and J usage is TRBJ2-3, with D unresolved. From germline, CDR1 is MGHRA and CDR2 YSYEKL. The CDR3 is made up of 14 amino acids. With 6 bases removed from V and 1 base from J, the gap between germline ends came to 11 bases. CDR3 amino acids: CASRKTGGTDTQYF. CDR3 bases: TGCGCCAGCAGAAAGACTGGGGGCACAGATACGCAGTATTTT.

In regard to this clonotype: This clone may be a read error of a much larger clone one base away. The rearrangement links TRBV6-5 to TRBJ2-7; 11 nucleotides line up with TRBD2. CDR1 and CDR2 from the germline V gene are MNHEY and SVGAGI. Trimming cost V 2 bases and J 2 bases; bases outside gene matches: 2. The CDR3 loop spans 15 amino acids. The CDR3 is CASSYGTSGPYEQYF. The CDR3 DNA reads TGTGCCAGCAGTTACGGGACTAGCGGCCCCTACGAGCAGTACTTC.

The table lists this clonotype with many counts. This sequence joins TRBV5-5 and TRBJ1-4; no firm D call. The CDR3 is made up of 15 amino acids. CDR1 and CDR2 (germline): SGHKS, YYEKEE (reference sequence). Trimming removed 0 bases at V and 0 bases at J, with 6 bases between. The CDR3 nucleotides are TGTGCCAGCAGCTTGGGCACCTCAACTAATGAAAAACTGTTTTTT. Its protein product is CASSLGTSTNEKLFF. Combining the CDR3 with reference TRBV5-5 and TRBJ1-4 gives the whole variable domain DAGVTQSPTHLIKTRGQQVTLRCSPISGHKSVSWYQQVLGQGPQFIFQYYEKEERGRGNFPDRFSARQFPNYSSELNVNALLLGDSALYLCASSLGTSTNEKLFFGSGTQLSVL.

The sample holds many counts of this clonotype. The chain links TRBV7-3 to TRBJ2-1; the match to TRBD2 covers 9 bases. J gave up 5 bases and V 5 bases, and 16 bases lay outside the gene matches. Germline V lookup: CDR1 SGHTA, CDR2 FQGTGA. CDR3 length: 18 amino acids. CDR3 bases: TGTGCCAGCAGCCCTCAGGGCGGCGGGAGGGGGAGGAACAATGAGCAGTTCTTC. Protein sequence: CASSPQGGGRGRNNEQFF.

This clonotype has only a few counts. For the CDR3, the DNA is TGCAGCAGAGGCCGGGACAGGGACCTTAATGAGCAGTTCTTC. Protein: CSRGRDRDLNEQFF. V usage is TRBV20-1 and J usage is TRBJ2-1, with 9 bases fitting TRBD1. This CDR3 is built from 14 residues. CDR1 and CDR2 (germline): DFQATT, SNEGSKA (reference sequence).

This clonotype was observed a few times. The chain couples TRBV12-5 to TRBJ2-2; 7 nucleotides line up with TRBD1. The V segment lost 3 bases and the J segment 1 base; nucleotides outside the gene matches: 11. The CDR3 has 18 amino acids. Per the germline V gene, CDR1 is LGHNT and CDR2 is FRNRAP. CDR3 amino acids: CASGLPSRQGRNTGELFF. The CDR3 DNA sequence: TGTGCTAGTGGTTTACCCTCCCGACAGGGACGGAACACCGGGGAGCTGTTTTTT.

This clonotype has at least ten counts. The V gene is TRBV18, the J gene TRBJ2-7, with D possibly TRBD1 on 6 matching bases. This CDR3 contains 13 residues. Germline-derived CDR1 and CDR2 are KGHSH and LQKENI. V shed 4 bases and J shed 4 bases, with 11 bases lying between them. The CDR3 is CASSLSDSYEQYF. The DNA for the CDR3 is TGTGCCAGCTCACTATCGGACAGTTACGAGCAGTACTTC. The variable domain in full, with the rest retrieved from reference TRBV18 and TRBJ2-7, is NAGVMQNPRHLVRRRGQEARLRCSPMKGHSHVYWYRQLPEEGLKFMVYLQKENIIDESGMPKERFSAEFPKEGPSILRIQQVVRGDSAAYFCASSLSDSYEQYFGPGTRLTVT.

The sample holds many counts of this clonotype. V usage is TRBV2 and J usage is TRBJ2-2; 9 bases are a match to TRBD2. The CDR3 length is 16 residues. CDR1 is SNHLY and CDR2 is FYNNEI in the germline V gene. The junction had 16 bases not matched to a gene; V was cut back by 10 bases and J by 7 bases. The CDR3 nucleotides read TGTGCCACACGAGGGACTAGCTCGCGCAGGGTCGGGGAGCTGTTTTTT. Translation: CATRGTSSRRVGELFF.

CDR3 in amino acids: CASSYGREGTYEQYF. The CDR3 nucleotides read TGTGCCAGCAGTTACGGGAGGGAGGGGACCTACGAGCAGTACTTC. The rearrangement links TRBV6-5 to TRBJ2-7; 7 bases agree with TRBD2. The germline V gene encodes CDR1 MNHEY and CDR2 SVGAGI. V trimming: 2 bases; J trimming: 2 bases; junction bases outside the gene matches: 6. The CDR3 contains 15 residues.

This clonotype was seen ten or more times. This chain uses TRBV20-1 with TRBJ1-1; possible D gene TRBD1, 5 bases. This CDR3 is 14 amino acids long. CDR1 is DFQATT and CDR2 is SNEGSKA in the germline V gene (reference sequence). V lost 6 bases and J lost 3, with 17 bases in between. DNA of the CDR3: TGCAGTGCAAAACAAGGGGCGGGGTACACTGAAGCTTTCTTT. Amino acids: CSAKQGAGYTEAFF.

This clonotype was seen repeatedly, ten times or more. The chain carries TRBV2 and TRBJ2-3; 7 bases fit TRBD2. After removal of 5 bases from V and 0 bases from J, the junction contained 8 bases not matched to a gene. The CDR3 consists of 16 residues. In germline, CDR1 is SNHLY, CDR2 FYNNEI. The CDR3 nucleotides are TGTGCCAGCAGTCGGCCTAGCGGTCCTAGCACAGATACGCAGTATTTT. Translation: CASSRPSGPSTDTQYF.

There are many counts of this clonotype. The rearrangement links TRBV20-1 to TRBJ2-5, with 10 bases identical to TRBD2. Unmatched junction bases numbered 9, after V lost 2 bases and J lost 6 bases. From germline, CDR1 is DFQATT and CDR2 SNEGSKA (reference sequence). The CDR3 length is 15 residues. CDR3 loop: CSARHGSGGRKTQYF. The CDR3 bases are TGCAGTGCTAGACATGGTAGCGGGGGGCGTAAGACCCAGTACTTC.

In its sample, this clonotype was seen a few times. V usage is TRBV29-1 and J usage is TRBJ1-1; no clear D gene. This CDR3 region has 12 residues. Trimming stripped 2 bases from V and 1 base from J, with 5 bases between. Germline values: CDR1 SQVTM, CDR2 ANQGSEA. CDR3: CSVERRNTEAFF. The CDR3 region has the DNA TGCAGCGTTGAACGCAGGAACACTGAAGCTTTCTTT.

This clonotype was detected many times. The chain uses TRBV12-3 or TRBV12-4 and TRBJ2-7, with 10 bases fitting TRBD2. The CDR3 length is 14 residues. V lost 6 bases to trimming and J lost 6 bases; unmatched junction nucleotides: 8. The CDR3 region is CASRSSGTSAEQYF. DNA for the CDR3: TGTGCCAGCAGGTCGTCGGGGACTAGCGCCGAGCAGTACTTC.

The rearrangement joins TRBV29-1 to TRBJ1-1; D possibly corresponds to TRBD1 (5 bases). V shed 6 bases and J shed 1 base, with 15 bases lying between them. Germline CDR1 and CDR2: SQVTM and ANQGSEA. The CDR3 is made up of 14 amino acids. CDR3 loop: CSVAGGTANTEAFF. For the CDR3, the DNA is TGCAGCGTGGCTGGTGGGACGGCGAACACTGAAGCTTTCTTT.

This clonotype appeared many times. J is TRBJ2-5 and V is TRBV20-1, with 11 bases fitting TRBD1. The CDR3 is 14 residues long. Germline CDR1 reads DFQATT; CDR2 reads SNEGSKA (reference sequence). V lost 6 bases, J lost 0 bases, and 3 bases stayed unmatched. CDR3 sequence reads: CSATGQGDQETQYF. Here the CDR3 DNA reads TGCAGTGCCACGGGACAGGGGGACCAAGAGACCCAGTACTTC.

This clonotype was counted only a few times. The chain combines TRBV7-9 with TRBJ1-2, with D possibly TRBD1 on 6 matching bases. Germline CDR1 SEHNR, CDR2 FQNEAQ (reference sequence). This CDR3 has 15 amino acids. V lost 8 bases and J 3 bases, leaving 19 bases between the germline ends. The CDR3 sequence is CASGESGDRYYGYTF. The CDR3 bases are TGTGCCAGCGGGGAGTCAGGGGATCGGTACTATGGCTACACCTTC.

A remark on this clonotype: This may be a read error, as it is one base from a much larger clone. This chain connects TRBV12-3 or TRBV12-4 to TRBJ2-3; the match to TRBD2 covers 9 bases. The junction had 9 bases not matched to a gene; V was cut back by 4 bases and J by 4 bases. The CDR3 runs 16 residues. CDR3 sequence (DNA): TGTGCCAGCAGTTCAGCAGGCGGGGGGGCGTCAGATACGCAGTATTTT. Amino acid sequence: CASSSAGGGASDTQYF.

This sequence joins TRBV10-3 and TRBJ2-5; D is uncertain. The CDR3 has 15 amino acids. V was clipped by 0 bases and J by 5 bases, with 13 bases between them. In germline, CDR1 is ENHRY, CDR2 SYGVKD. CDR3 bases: TGTGCCATCAGTGAGTCTAAGGGCGGATGGGAGACCCAGTACTTC. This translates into CAISESKGGWETQYF.

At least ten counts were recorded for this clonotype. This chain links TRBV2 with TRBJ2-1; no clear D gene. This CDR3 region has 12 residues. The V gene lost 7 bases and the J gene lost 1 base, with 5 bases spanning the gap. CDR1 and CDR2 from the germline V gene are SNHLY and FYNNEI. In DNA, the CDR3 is TGTGCCAGCAAGGGTTCCTACAATGAGCAGTTCTTC. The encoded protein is CASKGSYNEQFF.

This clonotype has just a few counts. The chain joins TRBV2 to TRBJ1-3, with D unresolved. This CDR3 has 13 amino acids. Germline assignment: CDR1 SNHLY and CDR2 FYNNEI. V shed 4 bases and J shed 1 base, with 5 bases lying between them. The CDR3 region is CASSGYSGNTIYF. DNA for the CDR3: TGTGCCAGCAGTGGGTATTCTGGAAACACCATATATTTT.

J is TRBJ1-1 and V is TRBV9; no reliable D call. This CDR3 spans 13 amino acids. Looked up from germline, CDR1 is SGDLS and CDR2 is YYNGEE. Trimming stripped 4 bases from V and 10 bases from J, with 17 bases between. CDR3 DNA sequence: TGTGCCAGCAGCCCGCAACTAGGAGGGCCAGCTTTCTTT. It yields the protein CASSPQLGGPAFF.